Listed here is a single TCR beta chain. The sample originates from a study of shared clonotypes between healthy human individuals. The DNA input per sorted-subset replicate PCR was approximately 210 ng, corresponding to some 33,000 T cell genomes. The repertoire was sequenced with immunoSEQ multiplex PCR; TCRdb's copy has only in-frame clones and lacks some. This sample has roughly 1,800,000 clones; roughly 94% occur once, and the top ten carry 1% to 1.5%. The naive CD8 population came from CD45RO-negative cells selected for CCR7, without terminally differentiated effector memory CD45RA+ cells. There were no recent acute infections or vaccinations among the donors, who were healthy HIV-negative adults. The CDR3 has 13 amino acids. The trim removed 4 bases at V and 1 base at J, leaving 4 bases unmatched. Germline V gene sequence: CDR1 SQVTM, CDR2 ANQGSEA.

The sample consisted of naive CD8+ T cells sorted from blood. The receptor's source is a man between 18 and 35 years old in good health. The rearrangement uses TRBV29-1 and TRBJ2-7; 7 nucleotides line up with TRBD2. The CDR3 DNA sequence: TGCAGCGTTGTCGGGGGACTATCCTACGAGCAGTACTTC. Translating gives CSVVGGLSYEQYF.